This T cell receptor beta chain was documented in a study of T cells in Graves' hyperthyroidism and ophthalmopathy. Trimming removed 0 bases at V and 1 base at J, with 10 bases between. The germline V gene has CDR1 LNHNV and CDR2 YYDKDF (reference sequence). The CDR3 length is 15 residues. As regards this clonotype: Antigen: not known.

Disease duration was under 3 months in the ophthalmopathy patients, who also had a Clinical Activity Score of at least 3 and a NOSPECS grade of at least 4. Findings and limits, study-wide: Most thyroid clonotypes expanded above 0.001 were also detected in blood.

Researchers took RNA transcripts and amplified the TCR beta CDR3 regions from them. First-round RT-PCR of the TCR CDR3 relied on the HTBI primer set. TCRdb called the multiplex PCR reads again in MiXCR, with one record for every CDR3 protein. The top ten hold roughly 12% of the sample, which has 400,000 to 550,000 distinct CDR3 sequences, approximately 25% seen once. The specimen was blood. The sequence was collected from a woman aged 25 to 39 with Graves' ophthalmopathy. The chain combines TRBV15 with TRBJ2-7, with D possibly TRBD2 on 6 matching bases. CDR3 DNA sequence: TGTGCCACCAGCAGAGATAATAGCGGTTCCTACGAGCAGTACTTC. Its protein is CATSRDNSGSYEQYF. Together with reference TRBV15 and TRBJ2-7, the CDR3 gives the full variable domain: DAMVIQNPRYQVTQFGKPVTLSCSQTLNHNVMYWYQQKSSQAPKLLFHYYDKDFNNEADTPDNFQSRRPNTSFCFLDIRSPGLGDTAMYLCATSRDNSGSYEQYFGPGTRLTVT.